The entry below describes one T cell receptor (beta chain). Its antigen is not identified. One tube held mixed TRB-A and TRB-B primer pools for touch-down PCR. No DNA is given; TCRdb re-called the multiplex PCR reads and lists each CDR3 protein once. The sample totals some 7,400 distinct CDR3 sequences. Germline V gene data show CDR1 as SGHTA and CDR2 as FQGNSA. CDR3 length equals 15 residues. This sample was taken from a study of T cell clusters in autoimmune cytopenias. Regarding the study as a whole: The cluster-lack signature was not seen for secondary cytopenia versus chronic lymphocytic leukemia.

TRB was amplified from about 270 ng of peripheral blood genomic DNA per sample. These data also formed part of another study, on T cell repertoires in aging, cancer and after chemotherapy.

This chain uses TRBV7-2 with TRBJ2-1; the TCRdb D gene call, TRBD1, has no DNA to confirm it. Sequencing was done on a sample of peripheral blood. The sequence came from a human donor in good health. The CDR3 loop reads CASSPTGTGVSEQFF. The variable domain in full, completed from reference TRBV7-2 and TRBJ2-1, reads GAGVSQSPSNKVTEKGKDVELRCDPISGHTALYWYRQSLGQGLEFLIYFQGNSAPDKSGLPSDRFSAERTGGSVSTLTIQRTQQEDSAVYLCASSPTGTGVSEQFFGPGTRLTVL.